This record looks at one T cell receptor beta chain sequence and its context. Germline-derived CDR1 and CDR2 are SGHTA and FQGTGA. V lost 1 base and J lost 2; bases outside the gene matches: 7. The CDR3 spans 19 residues. Original analysis: Reference gene primer amplification in the assay estimated nucleated cell counts. Data came from immunoSEQ multiplex PCR; TCRdb stores just in-frame clones and leaves some out. D and trimming come from the DNA, and the V and J calls and clone size come from that table. The table records about 210,000 clones, approximately 82% of them present only once. These data originate in a study of blood T cell repertoires in COVID-19. Study details: The United States, Italy and Spain supplied acute and convalescent COVID-19 samples. PBMCs, B-cell-depleted T cells, or T cells provided the cDNA or gDNA that made up the material.

The clonotype was recovered from a man aged 45-65 years with active or convalescent COVID-19. The sequenced sample was peripheral blood. The rearrangement links TRBV7-3 to TRBJ2-3, with TRBD2 identical over 15 bases. The CDR3 bases are TGTGCCAGCAGCTTAAGAGCGGGACTAGCGGGAGGATTCACAGATACGCAGTATTTT. Its protein is CASSLRAGLAGGFTDTQYF.